The clone carrying this TCR beta chain appeared a single time. This record comes from a study of OX40 agonist ivuxolimab in advanced cancers. Study as a whole: Patients got intravenous ivuxolimab at 0.01 to 10 mg/kg every 2 weeks. Hepatocellular carcinoma, melanoma, renal cell or head and neck cancer was diagnosed in the dose-escalation patients. Participants averaged approximately 65 years of age (range roughly 23 to 90) and were around 80% male.

The data were produced by immunoSEQ multiplex PCR, yet TCRdb's version contains in-frame clones alone and is incomplete. The sample has some 68,000 clones, approximately 83% seen once; the top ten hold around 1.4%. V was trimmed by 1 base and J by 4 bases, leaving 8 bases between them. From germline, CDR1 is MNHNS and CDR2 SASEGT. This CDR3 region has 14 residues. The gene calls are TRBV6-1 and TRBJ1-5; D ambiguous. The source was CD4+ or CD8+ T cells sorted from blood, collected in a trial of the OX40 agonist ivuxolimab. This sequence was found in an adult with an advanced solid tumor such as melanoma, head and neck, liver or kidney cancer. The CDR3 DNA reads TGTGCCAGCAGTGAAGGAAGGGCGAATCAGCCCCAGCATTTT. It translates to CASSEGRANQPQHF.